This T cell receptor (beta chain) was recorded in a study of radiation and T cells in renal cell carcinoma. This clone was detected once. The antigen is undetermined. The germline V gene has CDR1 SGHVS and CDR2 FQNEAQ. The CDR3 has 16 residues. The V and J ends lost 1 base and 0 bases respectively, with 12 bases between them. Time point described: blood 2 weeks post-SBRT. This sample's treatment: 15 Gy SBRT to primary tumor, nephrectomy 4 weeks later. TCRdb keeps only in-frame clones here, not all; method: immunoSEQ multiplex PCR. There are 150,000 to 160,000 clones in the sample; roughly 87% occur only once, and under 15% lies in the top ten. Whole-study findings and limits: Baseline intratumoral clonotype presence is unknown without pretreatment biopsies. Top tumor clonotypes rose in blood 2 weeks post-radiation, then contracted.

Sequencing used blood, obtained from a patient whose treatment included radiotherapy and nephrectomy. The chain joins TRBV7-8 to TRBJ1-1; D perhaps matches TRBD1 (5 bases). The TCR was taken from a woman in her fifties or sixties with renal cell carcinoma. CDR3 sequence: CASSLETGRLNTEAFF. The CDR3 DNA is TGTGCCAGCAGCTTAGAAACGGGACGATTGAACACTGAAGCTTTCTTT.